This is a list of T cell receptor beta chains from one sample in a study of control samples from healthy donors and cancer patients. TCRdb keeps only in-frame clones here, not all; method: immunoSEQ multiplex PCR. The sample shows around 200,000 clones, just under 95% of them seen only once. The sequencing sample was made of blood. The receptors come from a man younger than 35 in good health. Each CDR3 is given with its conserved first and last residue. A D gene is named only where the DNA matches it firmly. A clone size is listed for some rows: how often the clone was seen (once, few, many), or a class if it is expanded.

d_gene: .
v_gene: TRBV20-1
abundance: .
j_gene: TRBJ2-7
CDR3aa: CSATQGYEQYF
CDR3nt: TGCAGTGCTACCCAGGGCTACGAGCAGTACTTC

d_gene: .
v_gene: TRBV19
abundance: .
j_gene: TRBJ2-3
CDR3aa: CASSSGPSTDTQYF
CDR3nt: TGTGCCAGTAGTTCGGGGCCTAGCACAGATACGCAGTATTTT

d_gene: TRBD2
v_gene: TRBV12-3/TRBV12-4
abundance: once
j_gene: TRBJ2-5
CDR3aa: CASSLGGIETQYF
CDR3nt: TGTGCCAGCAGTTTGGGGGGGATTGAGACCCAGTACTTC

d_gene: TRBD1
v_gene: TRBV6-5
abundance: .
j_gene: TRBJ2-7
CDR3aa: CASSYRGYEQYF
CDR3nt: TGTGCCAGCTCCTACAGGGGCTACGAGCAGTACTTC

d_gene: .
v_gene: TRBV11-2
abundance: .
j_gene: TRBJ1-5
CDR3aa: CASSLGRGVWGSNQPQHF
CDR3nt: TGTGCCAGCAGCTTAGGTAGGGGGGTATGGGGTAGCAATCAGCCCCAGCATTTT

d_gene: TRBD1
v_gene: TRBV19
abundance: once
j_gene: TRBJ1-5
CDR3aa: CASSSAGQGSLMNQPQHF
CDR3nt: TGTGCCAGTAGTTCCGCTGGACAGGGTAGTCTGATGAATCAGCCCCAGCATTTT

d_gene: .
v_gene: TRBV6-1
abundance: .
j_gene: TRBJ2-3
CDR3aa: CASSEALGGTDTQYF
CDR3nt: TGTGCCAGCAGTGAAGCGCTCGGGGGCACAGATACGCAGTATTTT

d_gene: .
v_gene: TRBV12-5
abundance: .
j_gene: TRBJ1-1
CDR3aa: CASGLSTTGRDTEAFF
CDR3nt: TGTGCTAGTGGTTTGTCGACGACGGGAAGGGACACTGAAGCTTTCTTT

d_gene: .
v_gene: TRBV6-1
abundance: .
j_gene: TRBJ1-5
CDR3aa: CASSASTVNSNQPQHF
CDR3nt: TGTGCCAGCAGTGCCTCGACAGTTAATAGCAATCAGCCCCAGCATTTT

d_gene: TRBD2
v_gene: TRBV9
abundance: .
j_gene: TRBJ2-3
CDR3aa: CASSFSGGASTDTQYF
CDR3nt: TGTGCCAGCAGCTTTAGCGGGGGGGCTAGCACAGATACGCAGTATTTT

d_gene: .
v_gene: TRBV10-3
abundance: .
j_gene: TRBJ2-1
CDR3aa: CAINGGGDNEQFF
CDR3nt: TGTGCCATCAACGGCGGGGGCGACAATGAGCAGTTCTTC

d_gene: .
v_gene: TRBV5-6
abundance: .
j_gene: TRBJ2-7
CDR3aa: CASSFRGAYEQYF
CDR3nt: TGTGCCAGCAGCTTTAGGGGGGCCTACGAGCAGTACTTC

d_gene: .
v_gene: TRBV11-2
abundance: .
j_gene: TRBJ1-5
CDR3aa: CASSLGPSNQPQHF
CDR3nt: TGTGCCAGCAGCTTAGGTCCTAGCAATCAGCCCCAGCATTTT

d_gene: TRBD1
v_gene: TRBV7-9
abundance: .
j_gene: TRBJ2-7
CDR3aa: CASRGNWDSSYEQYF
CDR3nt: TGTGCCAGCAGGGGGAATTGGGACAGCTCCTACGAGCAGTACTTC

d_gene: .
v_gene: TRBV3-1/TRBV3-2
abundance: .
j_gene: TRBJ1-2
CDR3aa: CASSQDDGYTF
CDR3nt: TGTGCCAGCAGCCAAGACGACGGCTACACCTTC

d_gene: TRBD2
v_gene: TRBV20-1
abundance: .
j_gene: TRBJ2-2
CDR3aa: CSASTSGGMTGELFF
CDR3nt: TGCAGTGCGAGTACTAGCGGGGGTATGACCGGGGAGCTGTTTTTT

d_gene: TRBD1
v_gene: TRBV30
abundance: once
j_gene: TRBJ1-2
CDR3aa: CAWRGQGAGGYTF
CDR3nt: TGTGCCTGGAGAGGGCAGGGGGCGGGCGGCTACACCTTC

d_gene: .
v_gene: TRBV2
abundance: .
j_gene: TRBJ2-7
CDR3aa: CASKADSYEQYF
CDR3nt: TGTGCCAGCAAGGCGGACTCCTACGAGCAGTACTTC

d_gene: .
v_gene: TRBV19
abundance: .
j_gene: TRBJ2-1
CDR3aa: CASSPRGYSYNEQFF
CDR3nt: TGTGCCAGTAGCCCCCGTGGCTACTCCTACAATGAGCAGTTCTTC

d_gene: .
v_gene: TRBV11-2
abundance: once
j_gene: TRBJ1-2
CDR3aa: CASSPLTDMFYGYTF
CDR3nt: TGTGCCAGCAGCCCCCTCACGGACATGTTCTATGGCTACACCTTC

d_gene: .
v_gene: TRBV9
abundance: .
j_gene: TRBJ2-5
CDR3aa: CASSPRSAGFYQETQYF
CDR3nt: TGTGCCAGCAGCCCCCGGTCGGCAGGGTTTTACCAAGAGACCCAGTACTTC

d_gene: .
v_gene: TRBV4-1
abundance: .
j_gene: TRBJ2-7
CDR3aa: CASSQGRGGYEQYF
CDR3nt: TGCGCCAGCAGCCAAGGAAGGGGGGGATACGAGCAGTACTTC

d_gene: .
v_gene: TRBV5-5
abundance: .
j_gene: TRBJ2-7
CDR3aa: CASSFPADEQYF
CDR3nt: TGTGCCAGCAGCTTCCCGGCCGACGAGCAGTACTTC

d_gene: .
v_gene: TRBV12-3/TRBV12-4
abundance: .
j_gene: TRBJ1-1
CDR3aa: CASSFFGGTEAFF
CDR3nt: TGTGCCAGCAGTTTTTTCGGGGGCACTGAAGCTTTCTTT

d_gene: TRBD2
v_gene: TRBV5-6
abundance: .
j_gene: TRBJ2-1
CDR3aa: CASSLLTSGGAINEQFF
CDR3nt: TGTGCCAGCAGCTTGTTAACTAGCGGGGGGGCCATAAATGAGCAGTTCTTC

d_gene: .
v_gene: TRBV12-3/TRBV12-4
abundance: .
j_gene: TRBJ1-1
CDR3aa: CASTLAVNTEAFF
CDR3nt: TGTGCCAGCACCCTCGCGGTAAACACTGAAGCTTTCTTT